Included here is one TCR beta chain sequence, with context. The entry originates in a study of blood T cell repertoires in COVID-19. Study-wide context: COVID-19 samples collected from the United States, Italy and Spain covered acute and convalescent phases. The cDNA or gDNA used as material had been derived from T cells, B-cell-depleted T cells, or PBMCs.

Authors' analysis steps: Amplification from reference gene primers served as the basis for estimated nucleated cell counts. Repertoires were generated with immunoSEQ multiplex PCR, while TCRdb's copy carries only in-frame clones and drops some. That table gives V, J and clone size, and the DNA gave D and trimming. The top ten hold about 15% of the sample, which has around 130,000 clones, about 83% seen once. This clonotype originated in a man in his fifties or sixties with acute or convalescent COVID-19. The specimen sequenced was peripheral blood.

Written as DNA, the CDR3 is TGCAGCGTGGAGGACAGGATTAGCTACACCTTC. This encodes CSVEDRISYTF. The V and J genes are TRBV29-1 and TRBJ1-2; 7 bases map to TRBD1. Trimming cost V 6 bases and J 9 bases; bases outside gene matches: 7. Germline assignment: CDR1 SQVTM and CDR2 ANQGSEA. The CDR3 length is 11 residues.